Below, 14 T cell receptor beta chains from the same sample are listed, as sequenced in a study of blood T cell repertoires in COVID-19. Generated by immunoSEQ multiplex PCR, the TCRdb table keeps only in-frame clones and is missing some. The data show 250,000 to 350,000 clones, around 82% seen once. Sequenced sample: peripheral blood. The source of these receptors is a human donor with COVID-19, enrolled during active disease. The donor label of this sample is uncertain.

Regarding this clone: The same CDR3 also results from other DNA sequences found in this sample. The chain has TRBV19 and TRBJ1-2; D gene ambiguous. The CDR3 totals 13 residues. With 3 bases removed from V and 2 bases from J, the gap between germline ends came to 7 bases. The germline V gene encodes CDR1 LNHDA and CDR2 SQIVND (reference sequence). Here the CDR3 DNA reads TGTGCCAGTAGTATTGGGGAGAACTATGGCTACACCTTC. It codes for CASSIGENYGYTF. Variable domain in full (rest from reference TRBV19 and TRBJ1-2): DGGITQSPKYLFRKEGQNVTLSCEQNLNHDAMYWYRQDPGQGLRLIYYSQIVNDFQKGDIAEGYSVSREKKESFPLTVTSAQKNPTAFYLCASSIGENYGYTFGSGTRLTVV.

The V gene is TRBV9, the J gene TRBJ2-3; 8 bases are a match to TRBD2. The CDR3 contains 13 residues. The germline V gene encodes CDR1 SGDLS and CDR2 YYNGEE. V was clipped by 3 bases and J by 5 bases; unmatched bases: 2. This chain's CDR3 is CASSGLAGDTQYF. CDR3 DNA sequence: TGTGCCAGCAGCGGGCTAGCGGGAGATACGCAGTATTTT.

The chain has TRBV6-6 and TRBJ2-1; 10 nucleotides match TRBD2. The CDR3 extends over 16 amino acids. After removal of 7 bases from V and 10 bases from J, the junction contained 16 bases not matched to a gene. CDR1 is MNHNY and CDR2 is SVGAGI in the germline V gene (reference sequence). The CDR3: CASIFGLGLAGDEQFF. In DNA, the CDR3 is TGTGCCAGCATATTTGGGTTGGGCCTAGCGGGAGACGAGCAGTTCTTC.

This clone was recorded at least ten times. CDR3: CASSFSTGGVGYTF. CDR3 nucleotides: TGTGCCAGCAGCTTCTCGACAGGGGGCGTCGGCTACACCTTC. This chain uses TRBV7-2 with TRBJ1-2; 10 positions agree with TRBD1. This CDR3 comprises 14 residues. The V segment lost 3 bases and the J segment 8 bases; nucleotides outside the gene matches: 6. Germline V lookup: CDR1 SGHTA, CDR2 FQGNSA.

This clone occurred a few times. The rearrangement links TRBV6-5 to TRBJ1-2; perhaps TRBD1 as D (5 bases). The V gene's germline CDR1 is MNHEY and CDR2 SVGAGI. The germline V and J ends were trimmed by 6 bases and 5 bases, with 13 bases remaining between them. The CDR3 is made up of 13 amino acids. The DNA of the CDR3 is TGTGCCAGCAGCCTTGAAGGGGTTTATGGCTACACCTTC. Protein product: CASSLEGVYGYTF.

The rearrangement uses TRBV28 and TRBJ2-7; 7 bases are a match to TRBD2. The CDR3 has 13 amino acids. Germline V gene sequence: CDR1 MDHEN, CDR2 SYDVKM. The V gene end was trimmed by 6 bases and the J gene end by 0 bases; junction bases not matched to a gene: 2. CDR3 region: CASRPSGSYEQYF. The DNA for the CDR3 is TGTGCCAGCAGACCTAGCGGCTCCTACGAGCAGTACTTC. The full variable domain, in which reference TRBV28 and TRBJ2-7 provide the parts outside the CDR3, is DVKVTQSSRYLVKRTGEKVFLECVQDMDHENMFWYRQDPGLGLRLIYFSYDVKMKEKGDIPEGYSVSREKKERFSLILESASTNQTSMYLCASRPSGSYEQYFGPGTRLTVT.

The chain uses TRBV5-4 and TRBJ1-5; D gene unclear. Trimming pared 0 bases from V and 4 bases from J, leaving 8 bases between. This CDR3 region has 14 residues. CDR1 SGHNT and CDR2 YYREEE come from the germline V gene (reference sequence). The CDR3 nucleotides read TGTGCCAGCAGCTTGGCCCTCTCGAATCAGCCCCAGCATTTT. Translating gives CASSLALSNQPQHF. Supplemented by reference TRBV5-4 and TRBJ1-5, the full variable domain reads ETGVTQSPTHLIKTRGQQVTLRCSSQSGHNTVSWYQQALGQGPQFIFQYYREEENGRGNFPPRFSGLQFPNYSSELNVNALELDDSALYLCASSLALSNQPQHFGDGTRLSIL.

The CDR3 here is CASSSSGGQNSPLHF. CDR3 sequence (DNA): TGTGCCAGCAGCAGTAGTGGCGGACAGAATTCACCCCTCCACTTT. The chain is built from TRBV7-6 and TRBJ1-6, with D perhaps TRBD1 (6 bases). The CDR3 is 15 residues long. Between the trimmed V and J ends, which lost 5 bases and 7 bases, there was a span of 15 bases. Germline V gene sequence: CDR1 SGHVS, CDR2 FNYEAQ.

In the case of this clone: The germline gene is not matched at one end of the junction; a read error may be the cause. CDR3 residues: CATSRGAEAFF. The CDR3 coding sequence is TGTGCCACTAGTAGGGGAGCTGAAGCTTTCTTT. The J gene is TRBJ1-1, the V gene TRBV19; TRBD1 is a possible D gene (5 bases). The CDR3 covers 11 residues. Looked up from germline, CDR1 is LNHDA and CDR2 is SQIVND (reference sequence).

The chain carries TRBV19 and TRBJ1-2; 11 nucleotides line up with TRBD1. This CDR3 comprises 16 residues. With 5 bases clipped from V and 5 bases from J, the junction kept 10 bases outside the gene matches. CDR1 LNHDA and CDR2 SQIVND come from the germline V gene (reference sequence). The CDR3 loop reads CASSPQGDRGKYGYTF. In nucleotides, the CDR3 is TGTGCCAGTAGTCCTCAGGGGGACAGGGGGAAGTATGGCTACACCTTC.

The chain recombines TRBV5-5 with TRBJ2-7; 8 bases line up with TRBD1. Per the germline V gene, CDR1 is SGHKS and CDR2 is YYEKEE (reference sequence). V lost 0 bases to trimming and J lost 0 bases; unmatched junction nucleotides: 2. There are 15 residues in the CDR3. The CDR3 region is CASSLGQGSSYEQYF. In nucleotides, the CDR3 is TGTGCCAGCAGCTTGGGACAGGGGAGCTCCTACGAGCAGTACTTC.

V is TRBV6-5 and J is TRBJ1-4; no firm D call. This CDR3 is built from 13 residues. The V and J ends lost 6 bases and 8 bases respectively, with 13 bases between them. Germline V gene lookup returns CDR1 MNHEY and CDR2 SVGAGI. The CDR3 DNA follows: TGTGCCAGCAGATCAGGAGGGTCGGAAAAACTGTTTTTT. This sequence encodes CASRSGGSEKLFF.

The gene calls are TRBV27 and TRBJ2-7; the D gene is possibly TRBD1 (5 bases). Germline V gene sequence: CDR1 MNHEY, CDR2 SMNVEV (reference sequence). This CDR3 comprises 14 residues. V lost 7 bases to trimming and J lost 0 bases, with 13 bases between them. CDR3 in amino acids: CASKARAGSYEQYF. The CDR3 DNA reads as TGTGCCAGCAAAGCCAGGGCAGGCTCCTACGAGCAGTACTTC.

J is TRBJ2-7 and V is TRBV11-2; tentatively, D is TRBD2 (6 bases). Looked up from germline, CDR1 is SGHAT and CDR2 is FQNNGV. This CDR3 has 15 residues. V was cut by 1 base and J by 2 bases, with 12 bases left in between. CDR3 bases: TGTGCCAGCAGCTTAGGGGGGACGGGGGCCTACGAGCAGTACTTC. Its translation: CASSLGGTGAYEQYF.